The 18 T cell receptor beta chains given below trace back to one sample, sequenced in a study of T-cell reconstitution after alpha-beta-depleted transplantation in children. A library of TCRbeta sequences, prepared with unique molecular identifiers, was generated. Using its own MiXCR run on the PCR reads, TCRdb lists one record per CDR3 protein. The sample lists a few hundred thousand distinct CDR3 sequences; 10% to 15% were seen once. The sample consisted of PBMCs, mostly from graft donor cells, taken 360 days after TCRalphabeta/CD19-depleted stem cell transplant. The origin of the receptors is a male patient younger than 18 who had a stem cell transplant for acute myeloid leukemia, so the T cells may come from the graft donor.

The chain uses TRBV3-1 and TRBJ1-5; possibly TRBD1 for D (6 bases). Germline V gives CDR1 LGHDT, CDR2 YNNKEL (reference sequence). Trimming took 2 bases from V and 3 from J, leaving 14 bases between them. The CDR3 has 16 amino acids. CDR3 nucleotide sequence: TGTGCCAGCAGCCAAAATAGACAGGACTTCAATCAGCCCCAGCATTTT. It codes for CASSQNRQDFNQPQHF.

This sequence joins TRBV20-1 and TRBJ2-1; TRBD1 matches 9 bases. The CDR3 totals 14 residues. Germline trimming cut 5 bases from V and 2 bases from J; bases unmatched to any gene: 4. Germline V gives CDR1 DFQATT, CDR2 SNEGSKA (reference sequence). CDR3 bases: TGCAGTGCTCAGGGACAGGGAACCTACAATGAGCAGTTCTTC. Protein product: CSAQGQGTYNEQFF.

This clonotype was seen more than once but under ten times. This chain uses TRBV29-1 with TRBJ1-4; weak D call: TRBD1 (6 bases). CDR1 is SQVTM and CDR2 is ANQGSEA in the germline V gene. V lost 5 bases, J lost 2 bases, and 15 bases lay in between. The CDR3 totals 15 residues. CDR3 in DNA: TGCAGCGTTTCAACCGACAGGCGGACTAATGAAAAACTGTTTTTT. Residues: CSVSTDRRTNEKLFF.

The chain recombines TRBV6-2 or TRBV6-3 with TRBJ2-1; the match to TRBD2 covers 11 bases. There are 14 residues in the CDR3. Trimming at V came to 6 bases and at J to 7 bases, leaving 5 bases not matched to a gene. Germline V lookup: CDR1 MNHEY, CDR2 SVGEGT. CDR3 sequence (DNA): TGTGCCAGCAGGAGTAGCGGGAGGGGGAATGAGCAGTTCTTC. It is translated as CASRSSGRGNEQFF.

V and J are TRBV28 and TRBJ2-5; 13 nucleotides line up with TRBD2. Germline CDR1 MDHEN, CDR2 SYDVKM. The CDR3 loop spans 13 amino acids. V lost 9 bases and J lost 4; bases outside the gene matches: 2. The CDR3 sequence is CASGLAGVETQYF. The CDR3 bases are TGTGCCAGTGGACTAGCGGGAGTAGAGACCCAGTACTTC.

The table lists this clonotype with a few counts. J is TRBJ2-5 and V is TRBV12-3 or TRBV12-4, with 9 bases lining up with TRBD2. CDR3 size: 16 residues. Unmatched junction bases numbered 7, after V lost 3 bases and J lost 2 bases. CDR3 coding DNA: TGTGCCAGCAGTTTGCGACTAGCGGAGGCGCAAGAGACCCAGTACTTC. The encoded protein is CASSLRLAEAQETQYF.

This clonotype was seen ten or more times. The chain links TRBV6-5 to TRBJ2-5; 7 positions match TRBD1. Germline assignment: CDR1 MNHEY and CDR2 SVGAGI. Trimming removed 4 bases from V and 3 bases from J; junction bases left unmatched: 5. CDR3 size: 14 residues. CDR3 bases: TGTGCCAGCAGTTTACAGGGGCCGGAAGAGACCCAGTACTTC. Translation: CASSLQGPEETQYF.

This clonotype was found a few times. The J gene is TRBJ2-2, the V gene TRBV4-1, with D unclear. From germline, CDR1 is MGHRA and CDR2 YSYEKL. This CDR3 is built from 12 residues. Trimming removed 9 bases from V and 0 bases from J, with 5 bases in between. CDR3 sequence: CASETNTGELFF. The CDR3 coding sequence is TGCGCCAGTGAGACGAACACCGGGGAGCTGTTTTTT.

This clonotype was observed a handful of times. The chain employs TRBV7-2 and TRBJ2-1; D uncertain. The CDR3 loop spans 17 amino acids. Trimming stripped 3 bases from V and 4 bases from J, with 19 bases between. The germline V gene has CDR1 SGHTA and CDR2 FQGNSA. The CDR3 nucleotides are TGTGCCAGCAGCTTCAGTGCACCCTCTATGGGTTACAATGAGCAGTTCTTC. It translates to CASSFSAPSMGYNEQFF.

Details on this clonotype: It may be a read error: a sequence one base away is much more abundant. The chain has TRBV4-3 and TRBJ2-3, with 8 bases identical to TRBD1. V shed 5 bases, J shed 9 bases, and the junction held 16 bases outside the gene matches. The CDR3 has 16 amino acids. Germline V gene lookup returns CDR1 LGHNA and CDR2 YSLEER. DNA of the CDR3: TGCGCCAGCAGCTGGACCGGACAGGGCGGAATAGAGACGCAGTATTTT. It encodes CASSWTGQGGIETQYF.

The rearrangement joins TRBV18 to TRBJ1-2, with D unclear. Germline V CDR1 and CDR2: KGHSH, LQKENI. V was clipped by 1 base and J by 2 bases, with 8 bases between them. The CDR3 has 14 amino acids. The chain's CDR3 is CASSPLERNYGYTF. The CDR3 region has the DNA TGTGCCAGCTCACCACTGGAGAGGAACTATGGCTACACCTTC. Using reference TRBV18 and TRBJ1-2 for the parts outside the CDR3, the full variable domain is NAGVMQNPRHLVRRRGQEARLRCSPMKGHSHVYWYRQLPEEGLKFMVYLQKENIIDESGMPKERFSAEFPKEGPSILRIQQVVRGDSAAYFCASSPLERNYGYTFGSGTRLTVV.

This clonotype was observed at least ten times. The rearrangement uses TRBV28 and TRBJ2-7, with TRBD2 matching over 9 bases. Germline V lookup: CDR1 MDHEN, CDR2 SYDVKM. CDR3 length: 14 residues. V lost 6 bases to trimming and J lost 0 bases; unmatched junction nucleotides: 3. The CDR3 is CASSSSGVSYEQYF. For the CDR3, the DNA is TGTGCCAGCAGCTCTAGCGGGGTCTCCTACGAGCAGTACTTC.

The V call is TRBV5-4, the J call TRBJ2-3; the D is unclear. The CDR3 is 15 amino acids. The germline V gene has CDR1 SGHNT and CDR2 YYREEE (reference sequence). Deletions cut 7 bases from V and 3 bases from J, with 18 bases between. The chain's CDR3 is CASSPSSSETDTQYF. CDR3 nucleotide sequence: TGTGCCAGCTCCCCCTCGTCATCTGAGACAGATACGCAGTATTTT.

This clonotype occurred a few times. The rearrangement uses TRBV7-3 and TRBJ2-2; D gene unclear. The germline gives CDR1 SGHTA, CDR2 FQGTGA. V lost 1 base and J lost 1, with 4 bases in between. This CDR3 is 14 amino acids long. CDR3 amino acids: CASSLIRNTGELFF. The CDR3 bases are TGTGCCAGCAGCTTAATTCGGAACACCGGGGAGCTGTTTTTT. Drawing the rest from reference TRBV7-3 and TRBJ2-2, the complete variable domain is GAGVSQTPSNKVTEKGKYVELRCDPISGHTALYWYRQSLGQGPEFLIYFQGTGAADDSGLPNDRFFAVRPEGSVSTLKIQRTERGDSAVYLCASSLIRNTGELFFGEGSRLTVL.

This chain connects TRBV28 to TRBJ1-5, with 8 bases matching TRBD1. V dropped 5 bases and J dropped 6; count of bases not matched to a gene: 12. Germline V gene data show CDR1 as MDHEN and CDR2 as SYDVKM. The CDR3 is 16 residues long. The CDR3 nucleotides read TGTGCCAGCAGTCCAAACAGGGGGGTAATTAGTCAGCCCCAGCATTTT. This sequence encodes CASSPNRGVISQPQHF.

Remarks on this clonotype: Being one base from a much bigger clone, this may be a read error. J is TRBJ2-1 and V is TRBV12-3 or TRBV12-4; D might be TRBD2 (6 bases). This CDR3 is 12 amino acids long. CDR3 amino acids: CTSSPSVEDKFF. The DNA for the CDR3 is TGTACCAGCAGTCCTAGCGTTGAGGATAAGTTCTTC.

This clonotype was observed many times. V gene TRBV9 combines with J gene TRBJ2-1, with 10 nucleotides matching TRBD2. The J segment lost 7 bases and the V segment lost 5 bases, leaving 15 bases of the junction unmatched. Per the germline V gene, CDR1 is SGDLS and CDR2 is YYNGEE. The CDR3 loop spans 17 amino acids. DNA for the CDR3: TGTGCCAGCAGTGTCCGGGGAGCGGGAGGGCCAGGAAATGAGCAGTTCTTC. Its protein is CASSVRGAGGPGNEQFF.

This clonotype was detected many times. The chain recombines TRBV7-8 with TRBJ2-4; D gene ambiguous. Trimming stripped 0 bases from V and 2 bases from J, with 5 bases between. The germline V gene has CDR1 SGHVS and CDR2 FQNEAQ. The CDR3 length is 14 residues. CDR3 sequence: CASSLASPKNIQYF. For the CDR3, the DNA is TGTGCCAGCAGCTTAGCGAGTCCCAAAAACATTCAGTACTTC.